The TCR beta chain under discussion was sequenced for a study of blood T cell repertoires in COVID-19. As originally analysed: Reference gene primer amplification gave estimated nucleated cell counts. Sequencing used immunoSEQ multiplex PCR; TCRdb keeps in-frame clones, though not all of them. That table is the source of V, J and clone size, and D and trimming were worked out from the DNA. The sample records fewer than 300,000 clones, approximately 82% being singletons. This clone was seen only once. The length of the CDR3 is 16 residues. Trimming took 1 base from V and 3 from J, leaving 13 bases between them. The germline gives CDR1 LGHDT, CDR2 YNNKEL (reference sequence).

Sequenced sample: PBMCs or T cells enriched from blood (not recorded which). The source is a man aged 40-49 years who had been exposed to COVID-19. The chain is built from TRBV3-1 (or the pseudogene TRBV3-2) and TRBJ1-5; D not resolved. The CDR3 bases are TGTGCCAGCAGCCAAGGAGCCCTTACCCCCAATCAGCCCCAGCATTTT. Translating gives CASSQGALTPNQPQHF.